The rows below give T cell receptor beta chains drawn from one sample of a study of blood T cell repertoires in COVID-19. The repertoire was sequenced with immunoSEQ multiplex PCR; TCRdb's copy has only in-frame clones and lacks some. The sample consists of 200,000 to 250,000 clones, approximately 86% of them appearing once. Specimen: peripheral blood. The receptors were gathered from a woman between 50 and 59 years old with COVID-19, enrolled during active disease. Both conserved end residues are part of each CDR3. The D gene is left open where the match is weak. A clone size is listed for some rows: how often the clone was seen (once, few, many), or a class if it is expanded.

CDR3 length: 14; J gene: TRBJ1-6; clone size: NA; V gene: TRBV7-9; D gene: NA; CDR3 protein: CASSLRGGNSPLHF; CDR3 DNA: TGTGCCAGCAGCTTAAGGGGGGGCAATTCACCCCTCCACTTT
CDR3 length: 10; J gene: TRBJ1-1; clone size: NA; V gene: TRBV9; D gene: NA; CDR3 protein: CASRRTEAFF; CDR3 DNA: TGTGCCAGCAGGCGCACTGAAGCTTTCTTT
CDR3 length: 14; J gene: TRBJ1-1; clone size: NA; V gene: TRBV5-1; D gene: TRBD1; CDR3 protein: CASSQGAGNTEAFF; CDR3 DNA: TGCGCCAGCAGCCAGGGGGCCGGGAACACTGAAGCTTTCTTT
CDR3 length: 13; J gene: TRBJ2-5; clone size: NA; V gene: TRBV19; D gene: TRBD2; CDR3 protein: CASTPGGTETQYF; CDR3 DNA: TGTGCCAGTACCCCGGGAGGTACCGAGACCCAGTACTTC
CDR3 length: 15; J gene: TRBJ1-4; clone size: once; V gene: TRBV11-2; D gene: TRBD1; CDR3 protein: CASSRQGKGGEKLFF; CDR3 DNA: TGTGCCAGCAGCCGACAGGGGAAGGGAGGAGAAAAACTGTTTTTT
CDR3 length: 16; J gene: TRBJ2-3; clone size: once; V gene: TRBV7-9; D gene: NA; CDR3 protein: CASSYKTPGNTDTQYF; CDR3 DNA: TGTGCCAGCAGCTATAAGACGCCGGGGAATACAGATACGCAGTATTTT
CDR3 length: 13; J gene: TRBJ1-1; clone size: NA; V gene: TRBV19; D gene: NA; CDR3 protein: CASSYASNTEAFF; CDR3 DNA: TGTGCCAGTAGTTACGCCAGTAACACTGAAGCTTTCTTT
CDR3 length: 15; J gene: TRBJ2-7; clone size: NA; V gene: TRBV6-5; D gene: NA; CDR3 protein: CASSYSERPRREQYF; CDR3 DNA: TGTGCCAGCAGTTACTCCGAGCGACCCCGGCGGGAGCAGTACTTC
CDR3 length: 15; J gene: TRBJ2-1; clone size: NA; V gene: TRBV7-6; D gene: TRBD1; CDR3 protein: CASSSTGGTYNEQFF; CDR3 DNA: TGTGCCAGCAGCTCAACAGGGGGAACCTACAATGAGCAGTTCTTC
CDR3 length: 14; J gene: TRBJ1-3; clone size: NA; V gene: TRBV3-1/TRBV3-2; D gene: TRBD1; CDR3 protein: CASSRTGEGNTIYF; CDR3 DNA: TGTGCCAGCAGTCGGACAGGGGAAGGAAACACCATATATTTT
CDR3 length: 14; J gene: TRBJ2-7; clone size: once; V gene: TRBV19; D gene: TRBD2; CDR3 protein: CASSLLAGSYEQYF; CDR3 DNA: TGTGCCAGTAGTTTACTAGCGGGTTCCTACGAGCAGTACTTC
CDR3 length: 19; J gene: TRBJ2-3; clone size: NA; V gene: TRBV6-2/TRBV6-3; D gene: TRBD2; CDR3 protein: CASSYSVGLAYSFGDTQYF; CDR3 DNA: TGTGCCAGCAGTTACTCGGTAGGACTAGCGTACTCTTTCGGAGATACGCAGTATTTT
CDR3 length: 16; J gene: TRBJ2-2; clone size: NA; V gene: TRBV5-1; D gene: TRBD1; CDR3 protein: CASSLGQGGNTGELFF; CDR3 DNA: TGCGCCAGCAGCTTGGGACAGGGGGGAAACACCGGGGAGCTGTTTTTT
CDR3 length: 13; J gene: TRBJ1-1; clone size: NA; V gene: TRBV29-1; D gene: NA; CDR3 protein: CSARQDMNTEAFF; CDR3 DNA: TGCAGCGCCAGACAGGACATGAACACTGAAGCTTTCTTT
CDR3 length: 10; J gene: TRBJ2-4; clone size: many; V gene: TRBV12-3/TRBV12-4; D gene: NA; CDR3 protein: CASSLSLQYF; CDR3 DNA: TGTGCCAGCAGTTTGAGCCTTCAGTACTTC
CDR3 length: 14; J gene: TRBJ1-2; clone size: NA; V gene: TRBV28; D gene: NA; CDR3 protein: CASSRRWGDYGYTF; CDR3 DNA: TGTGCCAGCAGTCGCCGTTGGGGGGACTATGGCTACACCTTC
CDR3 length: 16; J gene: TRBJ1-3; clone size: NA; V gene: TRBV2; D gene: TRBD1; CDR3 protein: CASSERAQGAGNTIYF; CDR3 DNA: TGTGCCAGCAGTGAACGGGCCCAGGGGGCTGGAAACACCATATATTTT
CDR3 length: 14; J gene: TRBJ1-6; clone size: NA; V gene: TRBV6-5; D gene: NA; CDR3 protein: CASKPGPKSSPLHF; CDR3 DNA: TGTGCCAGCAAGCCCGGTCCAAAGAGCTCACCCCTCCACTTT
CDR3 length: 14; J gene: TRBJ2-7; clone size: NA; V gene: TRBV28; D gene: NA; CDR3 protein: CASSFLEGAYEQYF; CDR3 DNA: TGTGCCAGCAGTTTTCTTGAGGGGGCCTACGAGCAGTACTTC
CDR3 length: 12; J gene: TRBJ1-4; clone size: NA; V gene: TRBV28; D gene: NA; CDR3 protein: CASTSPREKLFF; CDR3 DNA: TGTGCCAGCACCTCTCCCCGGGAAAAACTGTTTTTT
CDR3 length: 14; J gene: TRBJ1-5; clone size: NA; V gene: TRBV10-3; D gene: NA; CDR3 protein: CAISAQGGNQPQHF; CDR3 DNA: TGTGCCATCAGTGCCCAGGGTGGCAATCAGCCCCAGCATTTT
CDR3 length: 16; J gene: TRBJ1-4; clone size: once; V gene: TRBV12-5; D gene: TRBD1; CDR3 protein: CASGFGQGARGEKLFF; CDR3 DNA: TGTGCTAGTGGTTTTGGACAGGGGGCGAGAGGTGAAAAACTGTTTTTT
CDR3 length: 12; J gene: TRBJ1-1; clone size: NA; V gene: TRBV19; D gene: NA; CDR3 protein: CASSMGGTEAFF; CDR3 DNA: TGTGCCAGTAGTATGGGAGGCACTGAAGCTTTCTTT
CDR3 length: 17; J gene: TRBJ2-3; clone size: NA; V gene: TRBV3-1/TRBV3-2; D gene: NA; CDR3 protein: CASSSHGDAGAADTQYF; CDR3 DNA: TGTGCCAGCAGCTCACACGGCGACGCGGGGGCGGCAGATACGCAGTATTTT
CDR3 length: 14; J gene: TRBJ1-6; clone size: NA; V gene: TRBV7-2; D gene: NA; CDR3 protein: CASSLRLANSPLHF; CDR3 DNA: TGTGCCAGCAGCTTGCGACTGGCAAATTCACCCCTCCACTTT
CDR3 length: 13; J gene: TRBJ1-6; clone size: NA; V gene: TRBV10-2; D gene: NA; CDR3 protein: CASSEDLGSPLHF; CDR3 DNA: TGCGCCAGCAGTGAGGACCTCGGGTCACCCCTCCACTTT
CDR3 length: 17; J gene: TRBJ2-2; clone size: once; V gene: TRBV5-1; D gene: NA; CDR3 protein: CASTLTNQNPNTGELFF; CDR3 DNA: TGCGCCAGCACCCTTACCAACCAGAACCCGAACACCGGGGAGCTGTTTTTT
CDR3 length: 12; J gene: TRBJ1-1; clone size: few; V gene: TRBV19; D gene: NA; CDR3 protein: CASSLTGRGAFF; CDR3 DNA: TGTGCCAGTAGTCTTACAGGACGTGGAGCTTTCTTT
CDR3 length: 14; J gene: TRBJ1-5; clone size: once; V gene: TRBV3-1/TRBV3-2; D gene: NA; CDR3 protein: CASWGGRENQPQHF; CDR3 DNA: TGTGCCAGCTGGGGCGGTCGGGAGAATCAGCCCCAGCATTTT
CDR3 length: 12; J gene: TRBJ1-1; clone size: NA; V gene: TRBV2; D gene: NA; CDR3 protein: CASIGGGTEAFF; CDR3 DNA: TGTGCCAGCATCGGGGGGGGGACTGAAGCTTTCTTT
CDR3 length: 15; J gene: TRBJ2-7; clone size: NA; V gene: TRBV13; D gene: NA; CDR3 protein: CASSLRSRHFWEQYF; CDR3 DNA: TGTGCCAGCAGCTTAAGGTCTAGGCACTTCTGGGAGCAGTACTTC
CDR3 length: 16; J gene: TRBJ1-2; clone size: NA; V gene: TRBV19; D gene: TRBD1; CDR3 protein: CASRHFLTGGVNGYTF; CDR3 DNA: TGTGCCAGTAGACACTTTCTGACAGGGGGCGTAAATGGCTACACCTTC
CDR3 length: 14; J gene: TRBJ1-6; clone size: NA; V gene: TRBV7-3; D gene: NA; CDR3 protein: CASSNRVWNSPLHF; CDR3 DNA: TGTGCCAGCAGCAACAGGGTTTGGAATTCACCCCTCCACTTT
CDR3 length: 16; J gene: TRBJ2-1; clone size: NA; V gene: TRBV5-4; D gene: NA; CDR3 protein: CASSLYSGNTYNEQFF; CDR3 DNA: TGTGCCAGCAGCTTGTATTCAGGGAATACCTACAATGAGCAGTTCTTC
CDR3 length: 13; J gene: TRBJ2-1; clone size: NA; V gene: TRBV19; D gene: TRBD2; CDR3 protein: CASSMRTSNEQFF; CDR3 DNA: TGTGCCAGTAGTATGAGGACTAGCAATGAGCAGTTCTTC
CDR3 length: 14; J gene: TRBJ2-2; clone size: NA; V gene: TRBV9; D gene: NA; CDR3 protein: CASSPSGGRRELFF; CDR3 DNA: TGTGCCAGCAGCCCATCCGGGGGGCGAAGGGAGCTGTTTTTT
CDR3 length: 15; J gene: TRBJ1-1; clone size: NA; V gene: TRBV5-1; D gene: TRBD1; CDR3 protein: CASSLETGDLMRAFF; CDR3 DNA: TGCGCCAGCAGCTTGGAGACAGGGGATCTAATGAGGGCTTTCTTT
CDR3 length: 11; J gene: TRBJ1-2; clone size: NA; V gene: TRBV2; D gene: NA; CDR3 protein: CASREIYGYTF; CDR3 DNA: TGTGCCAGCCGGGAAATATATGGCTACACCTTC
CDR3 length: 16; J gene: TRBJ2-7; clone size: many; V gene: TRBV11-3; D gene: NA; CDR3 protein: CASSPGGQKPSYEQYF; CDR3 DNA: TGTGCCAGCAGCCCAGGGGGGCAAAAGCCCTCCTACGAGCAGTACTTC
CDR3 length: 13; J gene: TRBJ2-2; clone size: NA; V gene: TRBV5-1; D gene: NA; CDR3 protein: CASSFEDTGELFF; CDR3 DNA: TGCGCCAGCAGCTTTGAGGACACCGGGGAGCTGTTTTTT
CDR3 length: 13; J gene: TRBJ2-2; clone size: NA; V gene: TRBV11-3; D gene: NA; CDR3 protein: CASSPLNTGELFF; CDR3 DNA: TGTGCCAGCAGCCCCCTAAACACCGGGGAGCTGTTTTTT
CDR3 length: 15; J gene: TRBJ2-3; clone size: NA; V gene: TRBV7-3; D gene: TRBD2; CDR3 protein: CASSFLGGSTDTQYF; CDR3 DNA: TGTGCCAGCAGCTTCCTCGGGGGGAGCACAGATACGCAGTATTTT
CDR3 length: 13; J gene: TRBJ1-1; clone size: few; V gene: TRBV27; D gene: NA; CDR3 protein: CASSFQMNTEAFF; CDR3 DNA: TGTGCCAGCAGTTTTCAGATGAACACTGAAGCTTTCTTT
CDR3 length: 16; J gene: TRBJ2-1; clone size: once; V gene: TRBV3-1/TRBV3-2; D gene: TRBD2; CDR3 protein: CASSQDAGLARNEQFF; CDR3 DNA: TGTGCCAGCAGCCAAGATGCGGGACTAGCGAGGAATGAGCAGTTCTTC
CDR3 length: 12; J gene: TRBJ1-2; clone size: NA; V gene: TRBV20-1; D gene: NA; CDR3 protein: CSASSRLGSYTF; CDR3 DNA: TGCAGTGCTAGTTCTAGGCTCGGAAGCTACACCTTC